The entry that follows covers one TCR beta chain sequence. Antigen: not known. The data derive from a study of PD-1 blockade in mismatch repair-deficient tumors. Study results and caveats: Tumor-resident clones, often undetectable pretreatment in blood, expanded then contracted after pembrolizumab.

V gave up 5 bases and J gave up 7 bases; unmatched junction bases: 3. Germline values: CDR1 SGHAT, CDR2 FQNNGV. The CDR3 spans 15 residues. All patients were mismatch repair deficient, assessed by either PCR or immunohistochemistry. Measured with immunoSEQ multiplex PCR; TCRdb has only the in-frame clones, and not every one. The sample includes 49,000 or so clones, approximately 81% of them seen just once. The sequence was collected from an adult with mismatch repair-deficient cancer. The rearrangement joins TRBV11-2 to TRBJ1-6, with 12 bases lining up with TRBD1. The specimen was peripheral blood, collected less than 21 weeks after starting pembrolizumab. The CDR3 is CASSKGQGANSPLHF. The CDR3 bases are TGTGCCAGCAGCAAGGGACAGGGGGCGAATTCACCCCTCCACTTT.